This T cell receptor beta chain was identified during a study of CD8 T cells in ankylosing spondylitis. General study points: A TCR beta motif of 7 to 9 highly homologous variants seemed to mark ankylosing spondylitis blood.

With V trimmed by 6 bases and J by 2 bases, 8 bases remained unmatched. The CDR3 totals 15 residues. TCRdb called the 5' RACE reads again in MiXCR, with one record for every CDR3 protein. The sample carries about 480,000 distinct CDR3 sequences, approximately 17% recorded once. The sample holds many counts of this clonotype. Its antigen is currently unknown. Sequencing was carried out using blood, either unsorted or a sorted T cell fraction (not recorded which). The TCR sequence derives from a male donor with ankylosing spondylitis. This chain joins TRBV12-3 or TRBV12-4 and TRBJ2-5; the match to TRBD1 covers 8 bases. CDR3 in amino acids: CASRTGTGGQETQYF. The CDR3 bases are TGTGCCAGCAGGACCGGGACAGGTGGTCAAGAGACCCAGTACTTC.